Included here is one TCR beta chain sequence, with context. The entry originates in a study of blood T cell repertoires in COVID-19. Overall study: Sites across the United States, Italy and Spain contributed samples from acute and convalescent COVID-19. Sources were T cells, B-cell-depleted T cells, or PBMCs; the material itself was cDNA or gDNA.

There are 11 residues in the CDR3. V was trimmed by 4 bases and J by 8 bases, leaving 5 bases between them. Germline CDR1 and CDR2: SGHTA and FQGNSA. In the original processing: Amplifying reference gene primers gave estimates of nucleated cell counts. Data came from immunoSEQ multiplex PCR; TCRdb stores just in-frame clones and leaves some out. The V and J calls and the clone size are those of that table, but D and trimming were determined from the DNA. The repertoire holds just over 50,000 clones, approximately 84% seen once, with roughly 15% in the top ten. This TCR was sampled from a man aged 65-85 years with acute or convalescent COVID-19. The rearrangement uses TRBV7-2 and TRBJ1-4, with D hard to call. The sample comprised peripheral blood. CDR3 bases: TGTGCCAGCAGCTCGGGAGAAAAACTGTTTTTT. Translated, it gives CASSSGEKLFF.